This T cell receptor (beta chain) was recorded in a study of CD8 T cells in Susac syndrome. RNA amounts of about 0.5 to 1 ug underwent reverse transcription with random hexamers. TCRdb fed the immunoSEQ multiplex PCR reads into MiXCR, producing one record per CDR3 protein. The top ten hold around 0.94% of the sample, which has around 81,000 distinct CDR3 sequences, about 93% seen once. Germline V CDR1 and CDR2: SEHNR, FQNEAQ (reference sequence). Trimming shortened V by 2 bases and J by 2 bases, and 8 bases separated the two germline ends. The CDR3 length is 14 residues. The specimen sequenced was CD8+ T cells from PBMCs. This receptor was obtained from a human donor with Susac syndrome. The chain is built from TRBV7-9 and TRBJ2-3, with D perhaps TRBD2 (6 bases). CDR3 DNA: TGTGCCAGCAGCTTACCGGGAGACACAGATACGCAGTATTTT. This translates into CASSLPGDTDTQYF.